The 19 T cell receptor beta chains given below trace back to one sample, sequenced in a study of Ad26.COV2.S vaccination and SARS-CoV-2 variants. Stated treatment: 19 received Ad26.COV2.S at low or high dose, single or two shots; 5 received placebo; per-sample allocation not given. After the first vaccine or placebo injection, samples were drawn on day 63. TCRdb's copy holds only in-frame clones and misses some; the assay was immunoSEQ multiplex PCR. The sample includes hundreds of thousands of clones, around nine tenths of them seen just once. The source material was peripheral blood, sampled in a trial of Ad26.COV2.S vaccine versus placebo. These receptors were taken from a person between 18 and 59 years old who received the Ad26.COV2.S COVID-19 vaccine or a placebo.

The gene calls are TRBV28 and TRBJ2-7, with 9 positions matching TRBD2. The CDR3 spans 16 residues. V lost 2 bases to trimming and J lost 5 bases; unmatched junction nucleotides: 10. CDR1 is MDHEN, CDR2 SYDVKM, per germline. DNA of the CDR3: TGTGCCAGCAGTTTAGAGGGGGTAGCGGGAGCGGACGAGCAGTACTTC. Translated, it gives CASSLEGVAGADEQYF. Full variable domain (rest looked up from reference TRBV28 and TRBJ2-7): DVKVTQSSRYLVKRTGEKVFLECVQDMDHENMFWYRQDPGLGLRLIYFSYDVKMKEKGDIPEGYSVSREKKERFSLILESASTNQTSMYLCASSLEGVAGADEQYFGPGTRLTVT.

The rearrangement links TRBV4-3 to TRBJ2-1; D gene ambiguous. The CDR3 is 12 amino acids. V was cut by 1 base and J by 6 bases, with 4 bases left in between. Germline-derived CDR1 and CDR2 are LGHNA and YSLEER. The CDR3 reads CASSQGTNEQFF. CDR3 DNA: TGCGCCAGCAGCCAAGGGACCAATGAGCAGTTCTTC.

This clone was seen more than once but under ten times. The CDR3 here is CATHPTSGTSYEQYF. CDR3 bases: TGTGCCACCCACCCGACTAGCGGGACTTCCTACGAGCAGTACTTC. This chain connects TRBV19 to TRBJ2-7; 11 bases line up with TRBD2. Per the germline V gene, CDR1 is LNHDA and CDR2 is SQIVND (reference sequence). The V gene end was trimmed by 10 bases and the J gene end by 1 base; junction bases not matched to a gene: 9. This CDR3 spans 15 amino acids. The variable domain in full, completed from reference TRBV19 and TRBJ2-7, reads DGGITQSPKYLFRKEGQNVTLSCEQNLNHDAMYWYRQDPGQGLRLIYYSQIVNDFQKGDIAEGYSVSREKKESFPLTVTSAQKNPTAFYLCATHPTSGTSYEQYFGPGTRLTVT.

This clone was observed once. The chain is built from TRBV5-1 and TRBJ1-2; 8 bases are shared with TRBD1. The CDR3 has 14 residues. CDR1 and CDR2 (germline): SGHRS, YFSETQ. J lost 3 bases, V lost 2 bases, and 3 bases had no gene match. In DNA, the CDR3 is TGCGCCAGCAGCTTACTACAGGGGGACTATGGCTACACCTTC. It codes for CASSLLQGDYGYTF.

The genes are TRBV25-1 and TRBJ2-2, with 8 bases aligning to TRBD1. V shed 3 bases, J shed 5 bases, and the junction held 5 bases outside the gene matches. The CDR3 length is 15 residues. CDR1 is MGHDK, CDR2 SYGVNS, per germline. The CDR3 sequence is CASSERDRQTGELFF. The CDR3 coding sequence is TGTGCCAGCAGTGAGAGGGACAGGCAAACCGGGGAGCTGTTTTTT.

The chain recombines TRBV28 with TRBJ2-7; a weak D match, TRBD1 (7 bases). This CDR3 is built from 14 residues. CDR1 is MDHEN and CDR2 is SYDVKM in the germline V gene. Trimming pared 10 bases from V and 0 bases from J, leaving 16 bases between. The CDR3 bases are TGTGCCACCATTTCAGGGGGGAGCTCCTACGAGCAGTACTTC. Translated, it gives CATISGGSSYEQYF.

This chain links TRBV5-5 with TRBJ2-3, with 12 bases fitting TRBD2. V lost 4 bases to trimming and J lost 2 bases; unmatched junction nucleotides: 5. The CDR3 totals 16 residues. Germline values: CDR1 SGHKS, CDR2 YYEKEE (reference sequence). CDR3 amino acids: CASSVGLAGPTDTQYF. The DNA for the CDR3 is TGTGCCAGCAGCGTGGGACTAGCGGGTCCCACAGATACGCAGTATTTT.

This sequence joins TRBV28 and TRBJ1-2; TRBD1 matches 7 bases. J was trimmed by 5 bases and V by 2 bases; bases with no gene match: 8. Germline values: CDR1 MDHEN, CDR2 SYDVKM. This CDR3 region has 15 residues. The DNA for the CDR3 is TGTGCCAGCAGTTTACCTCAGGGGGAAGGGTATGGCTACACCTTC. This gives the protein CASSLPQGEGYGYTF.

Points on this clone: A junction boundary mismatches the germline segment, possibly from a read error. The rearrangement uses TRBV18 and TRBJ2-2; D possibly corresponds to TRBD2 (6 bases). Germline lookup yields CDR1 KGHSH and CDR2 LQKENI. The CDR3 contains 14 residues. CDR3 protein: CASSPQRGGGELFF. The CDR3 bases are TGTGCCAGCTCGCCACAACGGGGAGGCGGGGAGCTGTTTTTT.

The chain joins TRBV13 to TRBJ1-1, with 12 nucleotides matching TRBD1. The CDR3 runs to 17 residues. Trimming cost V 5 bases and J 5 bases; bases outside gene matches: 12. Germline V gene lookup returns CDR1 PRHDT and CDR2 FYEKMQ (reference sequence). The CDR3 coding sequence is TGTGCCAGCAGCCGGCCCGGGACAGGGGGCTTAGGGACTGAAGCTTTCTTT. Its protein product is CASSRPGTGGLGTEAFF.

The chain is built from TRBV19 and TRBJ2-5; TRBD2 matches 8 bases. With 5 bases clipped from V and 2 bases from J, the junction kept 7 bases outside the gene matches. This CDR3 is built from 15 residues. Looked up from germline, CDR1 is LNHDA and CDR2 is SQIVND (reference sequence). CDR3 sequence (DNA): TGTGCCAGTAGTCTTGGACTAGCAGTTCAAGAGACCCAGTACTTC. It codes for CASSLGLAVQETQYF.

This chain joins TRBV13 and TRBJ2-4, with D hard to call. With 1 base removed from V and 5 bases from J, the gap between germline ends came to 9 bases. In germline, CDR1 is PRHDT, CDR2 FYEKMQ (reference sequence). This CDR3 is 14 amino acids long. CDR3 DNA sequence: TGTGCCAGCAGCTTAGACCCGTCAGAAAACATTCAGTACTTC. This encodes CASSLDPSENIQYF.

Note on this clone: Other DNA sequences in the sample encode the same CDR3. V gene TRBV7-9 combines with J gene TRBJ1-1; D is ambiguous. V shed 3 bases and J shed 1 base, with 6 bases lying between them. The CDR3 is made up of 13 amino acids. The germline CDR1 and CDR2 sequences are SEHNR and FQNEAQ (reference sequence). The CDR3: CASSFTGNTEAFF. CDR3 coding DNA: TGTGCCAGCAGCTTTACCGGGAACACTGAAGCTTTCTTT.

The rearrangement links TRBV7-9 to TRBJ2-7; D is tentatively TRBD1 or TRBD2 (7 bases each). The CDR3 length is 16 residues. CDR1 and CDR2 from the germline V gene are SEHNR and FQNEAQ (reference sequence). The V and J ends lost 5 bases and 5 bases respectively, with 22 bases between them. This CDR3 reads CASSPGGGGRYNEQYF. The CDR3 bases are TGTGCCAGCAGCCCAGGGGGGGGCGGGAGATACAACGAGCAGTACTTC.

In its sample, this clone was seen a few times. The chain links TRBV5-1 to TRBJ2-7; D uncertain. CDR1 SGHRS and CDR2 YFSETQ come from the germline V gene. The germline V and J ends were trimmed by 5 bases and 7 bases, with 13 bases remaining between them. The CDR3 is 12 residues long. The CDR3 DNA reads as TGCGCCAGCAGGCCCGCTCTAGGTGAGCAGTACTTC. This sequence encodes CASRPALGEQYF. The entire variable domain, with the rest obtained from reference TRBV5-1 and TRBJ2-7, is as follows: KAGVTQTPRYLIKTRGQQVTLSCSPISGHRSVSWYQQTPGQGLQFLFEYFSETQRNKGNFPGRFSGRQFSNSRSEMNVSTLELGDSALYLCASRPALGEQYFGPGTRLTVT.

The chain carries TRBV20-1 and TRBJ2-7; the D is unclear. CDR3 length: 11 amino acids. Germline-derived CDR1 and CDR2 are DFQATT and SNEGSKA (reference sequence). Deletions cut 7 bases from V and 2 bases from J, with 9 bases between. CDR3 nucleotide sequence: TGCAGTGACCCTTACGCCTACGAGCAGTACTTC. This sequence encodes CSDPYAYEQYF.

This clone has a count of ten or more. The rearrangement joins TRBV7-9 to TRBJ2-7; 11 nucleotides agree with TRBD1. Looked up from germline, CDR1 is SEHNR and CDR2 is FQNEAQ (reference sequence). This CDR3 is built from 15 residues. V shed 4 bases and J 5 bases; nucleotides not matched to a gene: 7. The CDR3 protein is CASSYRTGGKDEQYF. CDR3 coding DNA: TGTGCCAGCAGCTACAGGACAGGGGGCAAAGACGAGCAGTACTTC.

The chain combines TRBV6-1 with TRBJ2-7; D gene ambiguous. Germline V gene sequence: CDR1 MNHNS, CDR2 SASEGT. The germline V and J ends were trimmed by 3 bases and 1 base, with 10 bases remaining between them. CDR3 size: 14 residues. DNA of the CDR3: TGTGCCAGCAGTGACCACACCCTATCCTACGAGCAGTACTTC. Translated, it gives CASSDHTLSYEQYF.

The gene calls are TRBV7-9 and TRBJ1-1, with a tentative D call TRBD1 (5 bases). CDR1 is SEHNR and CDR2 is FQNEAQ in the germline V gene (reference sequence). The CDR3 is 17 amino acids. V gave up 4 bases and J gave up 1 base, with 19 bases separating them. The CDR3 region has the DNA TGTGCCAGCAGCTCCAGGGTTGGGGAGACCTGGAACACTGAAGCTTTCTTT. Encoded protein: CASSSRVGETWNTEAFF.